A single sample gave rise to the 14 T cell receptor beta chains below, sequenced in a study of shared T cell receptors in the human thymus. Data came from immunoSEQ multiplex PCR; TCRdb stores just in-frame clones and leaves some out. This sample has about 660,000 clones, with 88% found just once. These data also featured in a second study, about human thymus T cells.

Input material: thymocytes. These receptors all stem from a boy less than two years old with a congenital heart defect.

Only one count was recorded for this clone. V gene TRBV2 combines with J gene TRBJ2-1, with 9 bases lining up with TRBD2. Germline loops: CDR1 SNHLY, CDR2 FYNNEI. The CDR3 totals 18 residues. V lost 8 bases and J lost 0; bases outside the gene matches: 14. CDR3 sequence: CASAKGLALNSSYNEQFF. The CDR3 nucleotides are TGTGCCAGCGCCAAAGGACTAGCGCTCAATAGCTCCTACAATGAGCAGTTCTTC.

The gene calls are TRBV15 and TRBJ1-5, with D possibly TRBD1 on 5 matching bases. In germline, CDR1 is LNHNV, CDR2 YYDKDF (reference sequence). Trimming took off 0 bases at V and 8 bases at J, with 20 bases between the two ends. CDR3 length: 17 residues. CDR3 sequence reads: CATSRDKNRAGRKPQHF. DNA for the CDR3: TGTGCCACCAGCAGAGATAAGAATAGGGCAGGGCGGAAGCCCCAGCATTTT.

This rearrangement joins TRBV4-3 to TRBJ1-4; D not certain. The CDR3 runs to 13 residues. Germline CDR1 LGHNA, CDR2 YSLEER. V was pared by 2 bases and J by 11 bases, with 12 bases between. Here the CDR3 reads CASSQREQLKLFF. DNA for the CDR3: TGCGCCAGCAGCCAAAGAGAGCAATTGAAACTGTTTTTT.

The rearrangement joins TRBV6-5 to TRBJ2-3; 10 nucleotides line up with TRBD2. There are 14 residues in the CDR3. Trimming cost V 8 bases and J 1 base; bases outside gene matches: 3. Germline V gene sequence: CDR1 MNHEY, CDR2 SVGAGI. CDR3 sequence reads: CASHGTSGTDTQYF. CDR3 nucleotide sequence: TGTGCCAGCCACGGGACTAGCGGCACAGATACGCAGTATTTT.

The rearrangement links TRBV27 to TRBJ1-5; D unresolved. This CDR3 region has 13 residues. Germline CDR1 MNHEY, CDR2 SMNVEV (reference sequence). The V gene lost 5 bases and the J gene lost 0 bases, with 5 bases spanning the gap. The CDR3, as DNA: TGTGCCAGCAGTATCCATAGCAATCAGCCCCAGCATTTT. It codes for CASSIHSNQPQHF.

This chain connects TRBV7-2 to TRBJ1-2; TRBD1 is a possible D gene (6 bases). Trimming left V 5 bases short and J 7 bases short, with 14 bases between. The CDR3 length is 13 residues. Germline V lookup: CDR1 SGHTA, CDR2 FQGNSA. This CDR3 reads CASSAPGASGYTF. Written as DNA, the CDR3 is TGTGCCAGCAGCGCCCCAGGGGCGAGTGGCTACACCTTC.

V usage is TRBV28 and J usage is TRBJ1-3; D gene unclear. The V gene lost 6 bases and the J gene lost 3 bases, with 6 bases spanning the gap. Germline V gene sequence: CDR1 MDHEN, CDR2 SYDVKM. The CDR3 length is 12 residues. The CDR3, as DNA: TGTGCCAGCAGGAGGGATGGAAACACCATATATTTT. Its translation is CASRRDGNTIYF.

The chain links TRBV29-1 to TRBJ2-1; TRBD2 agrees at 12 bases. The CDR3 length is 15 residues. Looked up from germline, CDR1 is SQVTM and CDR2 is ANQGSEA. Trimming took 8 bases from V and 8 from J; bases not matched to a gene: 13. CDR3 amino acids: CSTPIRLAGDDEQFF. The CDR3 nucleotides read TGCAGCACTCCGATCCGACTAGCGGGAGATGATGAGCAGTTCTTC.

The rearrangement joins TRBV5-6 to TRBJ2-1; 8 bases line up with TRBD2. Germline values: CDR1 SGHDT, CDR2 YYEEEE. This CDR3 comprises 13 residues. V lost 5 bases, J lost 9 bases, and 7 bases stayed unmatched. The CDR3, as DNA: TGTGCCAGCAGTTCCGGGAGGGCGGGTGAGCAGTTCTTC. Translating it yields CASSSGRAGEQFF. Supplemented by reference TRBV5-6 and TRBJ2-1, the full variable domain reads DAGVTQSPTHLIKTRGQQVTLRCSPKSGHDTVSWYQQALGQGPQFIFQYYEEEERQRGNFPDRFSGHQFPNYSSELNVNALLLGDSALYLCASSSGRAGEQFFGPGTRLTVL.

The rearrangement uses TRBV5-6 and TRBJ2-1, with 9 bases lining up with TRBD1. The CDR3 length is 15 residues. Looked up from germline, CDR1 is SGHDT and CDR2 is YYEEEE. The V segment lost 1 base and the J segment 2 bases; nucleotides outside the gene matches: 1. The CDR3 here is CASSLWTGAYNEQFF. In nucleotides, the CDR3 is TGTGCCAGCAGCTTGTGGACAGGGGCCTACAATGAGCAGTTCTTC. Full variable domain (rest looked up from reference TRBV5-6 and TRBJ2-1): DAGVTQSPTHLIKTRGQQVTLRCSPKSGHDTVSWYQQALGQGPQFIFQYYEEEERQRGNFPDRFSGHQFPNYSSELNVNALLLGDSALYLCASSLWTGAYNEQFFGPGTRLTVL.

The rearrangement links TRBV19 to TRBJ1-2; 9 bases match TRBD1. J lost 8 bases, V lost 7 bases, and 14 bases had no gene match. This CDR3 region has 15 residues. The germline V gene has CDR1 LNHDA and CDR2 SQIVND (reference sequence). The CDR3 nucleotides read TGTGCCAGTAAGGCGCTGGGACAGGGTATTGAGGGCTACACCTTC. Protein product: CASKALGQGIEGYTF.

The chain carries TRBV10-2 and TRBJ2-7; TRBD2 aligns across 10 bases. Germline V gene sequence: CDR1 WSHSY, CDR2 SAAADI. J was trimmed by 1 base and V by 9 bases; bases with no gene match: 12. The CDR3 sequence is 16 residues long. The CDR3 is CASLASGRIGSYEQYF. DNA of the CDR3: TGCGCCAGTCTAGCTAGCGGGAGAATTGGGTCCTACGAGCAGTACTTC.

The chain links TRBV6-6 to TRBJ2-7, with D possibly matching TRBD2 (5 bases). Trimming cost V 0 bases and J 0 bases, with 9 bases left between them. Germline CDR1 and CDR2: MNHNY and SVGAGI (reference sequence). The CDR3 totals 15 residues. The chain's CDR3 is CASSYSQRSSYEQYF. The DNA for the CDR3 is TGTGCCAGCAGTTACTCCCAGCGGAGCTCCTACGAGCAGTACTTC.

This sequence joins TRBV15 and TRBJ1-2; the D gene is possibly TRBD1 (6 bases). This CDR3 is 20 amino acids long. Germline assignment: CDR1 LNHNV and CDR2 YYDKDF (reference sequence). The V gene lost 1 base and the J gene lost 1 base, with 25 bases spanning the gap. The CDR3 DNA reads as TGTGCCACCAGCAGAGGGAGGACCGGGACACCCGACAATTTTAACTATGGCTACACCTTC. Translating gives CATSRGRTGTPDNFNYGYTF.